This is a list of T cell receptor beta chains from one sample in a study of Ad26.COV2.S vaccination and SARS-CoV-2 variants. Assay: immunoSEQ multiplex PCR; the TCRdb copy retains only in-frame clones and omits some. Altogether hundreds of thousands of clones are present, approximately 86% being singletons, with the ten largest covering around 10%. Source: peripheral blood, taken in a trial of Ad26.COV2.S vaccine versus placebo. The source of these receptors is a person between 18 and 60 years old who received the Ad26.COV2.S COVID-19 vaccine or a placebo. CDR3s include the opening cysteine and the closing phenylalanine or tryptophan. The order of the fields is D gene, V gene, CDR3 protein. D genes are given only for firm matches.

D: TRBD2; V: TRBV6-6; CDR3: CASRTSGSNNEQFF
D: TRBD2; V: TRBV27; CDR3: CATSSGRSNEQFF
D: TRBD2; V: TRBV18; CDR3: CASSEGLHHSYEQYF
D: TRBD2; V: TRBV10-3; CDR3: CAIEAGADNEQFF
D: .; V: TRBV30; CDR3: CAWSVPFETQYF
D: TRBD2; V: TRBV19; CDR3: CASGGRGLAGAGDLFF
D: .; V: TRBV19; CDR3: CASSAGATYTEAFF
D: TRBD1; V: TRBV7-3; CDR3: CASSKGQGNGELFF
D: .; V: TRBV7-3; CDR3: CASSLGPNNEQFF
D: TRBD2; V: TRBV4-3; CDR3: CASSQGLAYEQYF
D: TRBD1; V: TRBV4-2; CDR3: CASSQHPGQGHYGYTF
D: TRBD2; V: TRBV6-6; CDR3: CATIGGREGRTDTQYF
D: TRBD2; V: TRBV5-4; CDR3: CASSLGLAVEETQYF
D: .; V: TRBV10-1; CDR3: CASSEFGAQETQYF
D: .; V: TRBV24-1; CDR3: CATSDLWGLGYTF
D: TRBD1; V: TRBV10-2; CDR3: CASSFNTRDRGPPTDTQYF
D: TRBD1; V: TRBV5-4; CDR3: CASSRQGLNTEAFF
D: TRBD1; V: TRBV19; CDR3: CASGAGTGESDTQYF